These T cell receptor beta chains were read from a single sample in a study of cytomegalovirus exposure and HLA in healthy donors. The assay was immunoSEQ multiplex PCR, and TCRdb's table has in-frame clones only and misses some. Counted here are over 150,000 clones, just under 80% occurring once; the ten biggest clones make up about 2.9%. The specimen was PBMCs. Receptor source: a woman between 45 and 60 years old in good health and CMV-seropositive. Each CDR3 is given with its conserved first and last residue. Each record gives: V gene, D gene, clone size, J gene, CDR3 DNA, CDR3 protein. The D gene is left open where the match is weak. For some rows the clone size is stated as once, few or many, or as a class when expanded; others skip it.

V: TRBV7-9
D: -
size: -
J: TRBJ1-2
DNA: TGTGCCAGCAGCTCGCAGGGCCCCTATGGCTACACCTTC
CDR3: CASSSQGPYGYTF

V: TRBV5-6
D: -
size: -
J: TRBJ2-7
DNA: TGTGCCAGCAGCTTGGGGGGGGATACCTACGAGCAGTACTTC
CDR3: CASSLGGDTYEQYF

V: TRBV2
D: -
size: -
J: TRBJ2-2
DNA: TGCGCCAGCAGGTCGCAGGGTTCCGGGGAGCTGTTTTTT
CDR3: CASRSQGSGELFF

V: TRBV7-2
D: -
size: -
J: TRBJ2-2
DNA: TGTGCCAGCACGCTAGCGCACACCGGGGAGCTGTTTTTT
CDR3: CASTLAHTGELFF

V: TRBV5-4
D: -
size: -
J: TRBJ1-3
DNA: TGTGCCCGCAGCTCTCCTCAGACTGGAAACACCATATATTTT
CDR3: CARSSPQTGNTIYF

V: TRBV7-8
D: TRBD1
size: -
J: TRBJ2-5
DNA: TGTGCCAGCAGCTTAGCCCTGTGGGACAGGTCTCAAGAGACCCAGTACTTC
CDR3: CASSLALWDRSQETQYF

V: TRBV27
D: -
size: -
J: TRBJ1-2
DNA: TGTGCCAGCAGATCAGCTACTCCCGGGACTGACTATGGCTACACCTTC
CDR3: CASRSATPGTDYGYTF

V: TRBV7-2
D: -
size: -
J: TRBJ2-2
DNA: TGTGCCAGCAGCCCCCCTAGCGAGGCCAACACCGGGGAGCTGTTTTTT
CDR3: CASSPPSEANTGELFF

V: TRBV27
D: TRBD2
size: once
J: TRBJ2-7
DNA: TGTGCCAGCAGTTTGGCGGGAGAGACCTACGAGCAGTACTTC
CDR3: CASSLAGETYEQYF

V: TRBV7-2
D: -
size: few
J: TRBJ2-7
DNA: TGTGCCAGCAGCCCCCGGCCCGGACTCTCCGAGCAGTACTTC
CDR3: CASSPRPGLSEQYF

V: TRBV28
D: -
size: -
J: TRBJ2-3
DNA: TGTGCCAGCGCCTCTCGGGTAAGCACAGATACGCAGTATTTT
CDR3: CASASRVSTDTQYF

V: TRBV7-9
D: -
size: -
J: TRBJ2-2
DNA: TGTGCCAGCAGCTTAGATAAGTGGTGGCAGTCGAACACCGGGGAGCTGTTTTTT
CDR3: CASSLDKWWQSNTGELFF

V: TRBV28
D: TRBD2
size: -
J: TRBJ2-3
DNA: TGTGCCAGCAGTTTAGAGGGGCGGGAGGAGGCAGATACGCAGTATTTT
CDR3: CASSLEGREEADTQYF

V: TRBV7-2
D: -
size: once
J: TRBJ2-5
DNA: TGTGCCAGCAGCTTGGGCGTATCGGCGGAGACCCAGTACTTC
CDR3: CASSLGVSAETQYF

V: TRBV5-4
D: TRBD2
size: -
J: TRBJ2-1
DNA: TGTGCCAGCAGCTTGGGACTAGCGAGCGGCGATGAGCAGTTCTTC
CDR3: CASSLGLASGDEQFF

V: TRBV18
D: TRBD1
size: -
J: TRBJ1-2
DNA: TGTGCCAGCTCACCGGACAGACAGGGCAACTATGGCTACACCTTC
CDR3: CASSPDRQGNYGYTF

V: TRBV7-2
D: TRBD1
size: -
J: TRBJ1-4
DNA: TGTGCCAGCAGCGCCCAGGGGGGAACTAATGAAAAACTGTTTTTT
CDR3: CASSAQGGTNEKLFF

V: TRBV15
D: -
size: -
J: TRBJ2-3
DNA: TGTGCCACCAGCTTCTCCACAGATACGCAGTATTTT
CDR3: CATSFSTDTQYF

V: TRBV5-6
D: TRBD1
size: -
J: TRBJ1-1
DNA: TGTGCCAGCGCACGGACAGGGGGCGGGACTGAAGCTTTCTTT
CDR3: CASARTGGGTEAFF

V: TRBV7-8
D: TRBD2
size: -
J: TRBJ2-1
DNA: TGTGCCAGCAGCTCTAGCGGGAGCCGCTACAATGAGCAGTTCTTC
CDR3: CASSSSGSRYNEQFF

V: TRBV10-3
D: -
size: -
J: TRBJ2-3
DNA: TGTGCCATCAACACTCTGGGGCTAGGCACAGATACGCAGTATTTT
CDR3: CAINTLGLGTDTQYF

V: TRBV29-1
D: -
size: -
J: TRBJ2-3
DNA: TGCAGCGTTGAAGGGGGCAGGGGTTCAGATACGCAGTATTTT
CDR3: CSVEGGRGSDTQYF

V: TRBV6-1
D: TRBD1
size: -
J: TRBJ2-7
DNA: TGTGCCAGCAGTGAAGTTAGGACAGGGACCTACGAGCAGTACTTC
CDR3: CASSEVRTGTYEQYF

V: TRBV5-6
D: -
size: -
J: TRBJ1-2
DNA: TGTGCCAGCAGCTCCGGGGGGGATTGGCGCTATGGCTACACCTTC
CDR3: CASSSGGDWRYGYTF

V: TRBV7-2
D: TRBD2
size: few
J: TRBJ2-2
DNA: TGTGCCAGCAGCCCCCCAAGCGGGGGGCCCGCCGGGGAGCTGTTTTTT
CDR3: CASSPPSGGPAGELFF

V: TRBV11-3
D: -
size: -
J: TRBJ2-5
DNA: TGTGCCAGCAGCTTAAATGGGAGGCTTGAAGAGACCCAGTACTTC
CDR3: CASSLNGRLEETQYF

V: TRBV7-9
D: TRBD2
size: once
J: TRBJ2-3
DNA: TGTGCCAGCAGCCCTCCGGGACTAGAAAGCACAGATACGCAGTATTTT
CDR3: CASSPPGLESTDTQYF

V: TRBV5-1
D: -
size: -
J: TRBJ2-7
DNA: TGCGCCAGCAGTCGAACAAATTACGAGCAGTACTTC
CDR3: CASSRTNYEQYF

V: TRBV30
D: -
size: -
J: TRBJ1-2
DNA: TGTGCCTGGAGTGTAGAGGGTGGCTACACCTTC
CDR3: CAWSVEGGYTF

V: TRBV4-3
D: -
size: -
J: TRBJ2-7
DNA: TGCGCCAGCAGCCACCATAACAGGCTCTACGAGCAGTACTTC
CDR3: CASSHHNRLYEQYF

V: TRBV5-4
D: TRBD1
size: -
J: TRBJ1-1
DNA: TGTGCCAGCAGCTTGGGGGGGACAGGGGGCCCTGAAGCTTTCTTT
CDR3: CASSLGGTGGPEAFF

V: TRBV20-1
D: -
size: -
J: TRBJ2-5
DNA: TGCAGTGCTGATGCGGGTGAGACCCAGTACTTC
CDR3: CSADAGETQYF

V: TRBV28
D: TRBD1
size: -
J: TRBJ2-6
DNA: TGTGCCAGCAGTCTCGGGACAGTTCAACCTGGGGCCAACGTCCTGACTTTC
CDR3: CASSLGTVQPGANVLTF